The rows below give T cell receptor beta chains drawn from one sample of a study of beta chain features in type 1 diabetes. TCRdb keeps only in-frame clones here, not all; method: immunoSEQ multiplex PCR. The table records 160,000 or so clones, 7.5% to 9.5% of them present only once. Specimen: central memory CD4+ T cells from blood. The receptors were gathered from a woman younger than 35 in good health. The CDR3 runs from the conserved cysteine through the conserved F or W. Each record gives: CDR3 length, D gene, J gene, V gene, clone size, CDR3 protein, CDR3 DNA. The D gene is left open where the match is weak. For some rows the clone size is stated as once, few or many, or as a class when expanded; others skip it.

12 . TRBJ2-5 TRBV27 . CASRTRGETQYF TGTGCCAGCAGAACCAGAGGGGAGACCCAGTACTTC
15 . TRBJ2-7 TRBV19 . CASSIDGGGAYEQYF TGTGCCAGTAGTATAGATGGTGGCGGGGCCTACGAGCAGTACTTC
14 TRBD1 TRBJ2-2 TRBV6-5 few CASTQGADTGELFF TGTGCCAGCACCCAGGGGGCAGATACCGGGGAGCTGTTTTTT
16 TRBD2 TRBJ2-3 TRBV7-2 . CASSSQPGLATDTQYF TGTGCCAGCAGCTCACAACCGGGACTAGCCACAGATACGCAGTATTTT
18 TRBD2 TRBJ2-1 TRBV14 few CASSPGLAGGRSYNEQFF TGTGCCAGCAGCCCGGGACTAGCGGGGGGGCGGTCCTACAATGAGCAGTTCTTC
12 . TRBJ1-2 TRBV30 . CAWSLDLRGYTF TGTGCCTGGAGTTTGGATTTGAGGGGCTACACCTTC
13 . TRBJ1-5 TRBV4-3 . CASSQETSQPQHF TGCGCCAGCAGCCAAGAGACTTCTCAGCCCCAGCATTTT
19 . TRBJ1-4 TRBV19 few CASSIDPLQGSATNEKLFF TGTGCCAGTAGTATAGATCCTCTACAGGGAAGCGCAACTAATGAAAAACTGTTTTTT
12 . TRBJ2-3 TRBV28 few CASGSGTNTQYF TGTGCCAGCGGCAGCGGGACAAATACGCAGTATTTT
16 TRBD2 TRBJ2-1 TRBV18 . CASSPLWTGGNNEQFF TGTGCCAGCTCACCACTCTGGACGGGGGGGAACAATGAGCAGTTCTTC
13 . TRBJ2-4 TRBV7-8 . CASSLKGENIQYF TGTGCCAGCAGCTTAAAGGGGGAAAACATTCAGTACTTC
14 . TRBJ2-3 TRBV19 . CASTRRGQQDTQYF TGTGCCAGTACCCGGAGGGGGCAGCAAGATACGCAGTATTTT
17 . TRBJ1-1 TRBV4-1 . CASSPTRGGRGGTEAFF TGCGCCAGCAGCCCCACCCGGGGGGGGCGCGGCGGCACTGAAGCTTTCTTT
14 TRBD2 TRBJ2-5 TRBV7-9 few CASTQGLAGETQYF TGTGCCAGCACCCAAGGACTAGCGGGAGAGACCCAGTACTTC
15 . TRBJ2-1 TRBV4-2 . CASKSSTSSYNEQFF TGTGCCAGCAAGTCTAGCACGAGCTCCTACAATGAGCAGTTCTTC
16 TRBD1 TRBJ1-2 TRBV7-9 . CASSSLDRHDFYGYTF TGTGCCAGCAGCTCCTTGGACAGGCACGATTTTTATGGCTACACCTTC
19 TRBD2 TRBJ2-3 TRBV5-1 . CASSLAGAGGPRSTDTQYF TGCGCCAGCAGCTTGGCCGGGGCGGGAGGACCCCGAAGCACAGATACGCAGTATTTT
13 . TRBJ2-3 TRBV11-3 . CASSTNQLDTQYF TGTGCCAGCAGCACCAACCAGTTGGATACGCAGTATTTT
17 TRBD1 TRBJ1-1 TRBV5-1 few CASSSIYIGTGNTEAFF TGCGCCAGCAGCTCAATCTACATCGGGACAGGGAACACTGAAGCTTTCTTT
14 . TRBJ2-7 TRBV18 . CASSPPATRYEQYF TGTGCCAGCTCACCACCGGCCACTAGGTACGAGCAGTACTTC
14 TRBD1 TRBJ1-2 TRBV4-1 . CASSQGTGTYGYTF TGCGCCAGCAGCCAGGGGACAGGGACCTATGGCTACACCTTC
14 . TRBJ2-7 TRBV18 few CASSPARGSYEQYF TGTGCCAGCTCACCAGCTAGGGGGTCCTACGAGCAGTACTTC
14 TRBD1 TRBJ1-2 TRBV18 few CASSPSRDSYGYTF TGTGCCAGCTCACCATCGAGGGACAGCTATGGCTACACCTTC
15 TRBD1 TRBJ2-7 TRBV5-1 . CASSWGTGGIYEQYF TGCGCCAGCAGCTGGGGGACAGGGGGTATCTACGAGCAGTACTTC
16 TRBD2 TRBJ2-5 TRBV7-2 . CASSPRTSGYQETQYF TGTGCCAGCAGCCCTCGGACTAGCGGGTACCAAGAGACCCAGTACTTC
13 . TRBJ1-2 TRBV5-1 . CASSLQNNYGYTF TGCGCCAGCAGCTTACAGAATAACTATGGCTACACCTTC
16 TRBD2 TRBJ2-3 TRBV5-1 . CASSPGAGGPEDTQYF TGCGCCAGCAGCCCGGGAGCGGGGGGGCCGGAGGATACGCAGTATTTT
15 TRBD1 TRBJ2-7 TRBV18 few CASSTGQGSSYEQYF TGTGCCAGCTCGACGGGACAGGGAAGCTCCTACGAGCAGTACTTC
15 . TRBJ1-5 TRBV19 . CATNRQPDSNQPQHF TGTGCCACAAATAGACAGCCGGATAGCAATCAGCCCCAGCATTTT
14 . TRBJ1-2 TRBV18 . CASSPRQALYGYTF TGTGCCAGCTCACCACGCCAGGCGCTCTATGGCTACACCTTC
11 TRBD1 TRBJ1-2 TRBV29-1 few CSVDLTGGYTF TGCAGCGTTGATTTAACAGGGGGATACACCTTC